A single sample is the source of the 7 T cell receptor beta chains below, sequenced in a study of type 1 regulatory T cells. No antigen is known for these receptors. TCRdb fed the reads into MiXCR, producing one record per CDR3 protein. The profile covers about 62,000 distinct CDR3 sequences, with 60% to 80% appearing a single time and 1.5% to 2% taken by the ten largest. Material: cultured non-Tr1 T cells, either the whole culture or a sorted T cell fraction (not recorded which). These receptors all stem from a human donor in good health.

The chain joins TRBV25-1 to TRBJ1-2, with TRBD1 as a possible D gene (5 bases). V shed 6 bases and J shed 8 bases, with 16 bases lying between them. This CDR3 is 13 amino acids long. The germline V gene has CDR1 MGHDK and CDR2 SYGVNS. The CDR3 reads CASSPGGRGGYTF. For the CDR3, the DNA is TGTGCCAGCAGCCCCGGGGGTAGGGGAGGCTACACCTTC.

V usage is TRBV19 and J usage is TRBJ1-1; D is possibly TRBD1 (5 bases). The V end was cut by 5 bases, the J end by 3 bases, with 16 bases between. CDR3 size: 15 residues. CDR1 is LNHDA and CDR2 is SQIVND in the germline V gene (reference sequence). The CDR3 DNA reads TGTGCCAGTAGTCCCGGGGCGCCGGCGGACACTGAAGCTTTCTTT. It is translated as CASSPGAPADTEAFF.

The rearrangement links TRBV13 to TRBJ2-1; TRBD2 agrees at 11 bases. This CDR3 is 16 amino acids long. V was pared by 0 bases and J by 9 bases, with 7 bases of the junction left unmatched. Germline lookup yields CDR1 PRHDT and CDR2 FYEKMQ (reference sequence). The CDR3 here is CASSLGLAGGGLEQFF. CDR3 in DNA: TGTGCCAGCAGCTTAGGCCTAGCGGGAGGCGGTCTTGAGCAGTTCTTC.

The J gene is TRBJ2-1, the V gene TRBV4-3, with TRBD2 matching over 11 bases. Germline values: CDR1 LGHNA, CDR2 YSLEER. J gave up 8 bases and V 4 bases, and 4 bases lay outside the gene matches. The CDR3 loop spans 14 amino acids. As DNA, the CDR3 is TGCGCCAGCAGCCGGGGACTAGCGGTCCATGAGCAGTTCTTC. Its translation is CASSRGLAVHEQFF.

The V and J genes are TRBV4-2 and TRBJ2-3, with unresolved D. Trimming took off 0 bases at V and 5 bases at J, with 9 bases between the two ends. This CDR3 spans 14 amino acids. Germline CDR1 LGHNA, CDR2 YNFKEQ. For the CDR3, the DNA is TGTGCCAGCAGCCAAGATAAACTCTTAGATACGCAGTATTTT. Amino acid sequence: CASSQDKLLDTQYF.

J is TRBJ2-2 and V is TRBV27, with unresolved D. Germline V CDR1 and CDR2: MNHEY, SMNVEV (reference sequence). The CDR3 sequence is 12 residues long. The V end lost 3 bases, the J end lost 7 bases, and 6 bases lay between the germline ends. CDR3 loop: CASSLTSGELFF. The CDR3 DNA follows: TGTGCCAGCAGTTTGACCAGCGGGGAGCTGTTTTTT.

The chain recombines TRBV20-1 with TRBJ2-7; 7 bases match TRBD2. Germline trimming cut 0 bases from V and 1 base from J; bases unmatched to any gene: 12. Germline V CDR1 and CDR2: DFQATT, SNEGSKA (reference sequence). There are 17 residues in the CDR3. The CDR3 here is CSARDRGEPPGSYEQYF. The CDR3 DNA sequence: TGCAGTGCTAGAGATCGGGGGGAGCCCCCCGGATCCTACGAGCAGTACTTC.